Listed here are 9 T cell receptor beta chains from one sample, sequenced in a study of tumor T cells in aggressive B-cell lymphoma. The repertoire was sequenced with immunoSEQ multiplex PCR; TCRdb's copy has only in-frame clones and lacks some. The table shows about 7,600 clones, with 75% to 85% occurring only once. Sample: tumor tissue. These receptors originate from an adult with diffuse large B cell lymphoma.

This rearrangement joins TRBV10-2 to TRBJ1-4; possible D gene TRBD1, 6 bases. The CDR3 is 13 amino acids. The germline CDR1 and CDR2 sequences are WSHSY and SAAADI. V shed 10 bases and J shed 2 bases, with 11 bases lying between them. CDR3 DNA: TGCGCCACCCGGACAGTGACTAATGAAAAACTGTTTTTT. Its translation: CATRTVTNEKLFF.

As DNA, the CDR3 is TGCGCCAGCAGTGGGGCCCAGAACTACGAGCAGTACTTC. Its protein product is CASSGAQNYEQYF. The V gene is TRBV10-1, the J gene TRBJ2-7; unclear D gene. CDR1 WNHNN and CDR2 SYGVQD come from the germline V gene (reference sequence). This CDR3 spans 13 amino acids. The V and J ends lost 4 bases and 3 bases respectively, with 10 bases between them.

This chain links TRBV5-5 with TRBJ1-5; a weak D match, TRBD1 (6 bases). CDR3 size: 15 residues. V lost 0 bases and J 2 bases, leaving 9 bases between the germline ends. Germline V gene data show CDR1 as SGHKS and CDR2 as YYEKEE (reference sequence). The CDR3 nucleotides read TGTGCCAGCAGCTTGGCCTACAGGGGCAATCAGCCCCAGCATTTT. Amino acids: CASSLAYRGNQPQHF.

A single count supports this clone. The CDR3 spells CASSSNYEQYF. CDR3 coding DNA: TGTGCCAGCAGCTCCAATTACGAGCAGTACTTC. The rearrangement links TRBV7-2 to TRBJ2-7; no definite D call. The length of the CDR3 is 11 residues. Trimming cost V 4 bases and J 4 bases, with 5 bases left between them. Germline V gene data show CDR1 as SGHTA and CDR2 as FQGNSA. The full variable domain, completed using reference TRBV7-2 and TRBJ2-7, is GAGVSQSPSNKVTEKGKDVELRCDPISGHTALYWYRQSLGQGLEFLIYFQGNSAPDKSGLPSDRFSAERTGGSVSTLTIQRTQQEDSAVYLCASSSNYEQYFGPGTRLTVT.

The chain links TRBV28 to TRBJ1-2, with TRBD1 as a possible D gene (6 bases). Germline V gives CDR1 MDHEN, CDR2 SYDVKM. The CDR3 is made up of 14 amino acids. Trimming left V 5 bases short and J 4 bases short, with 14 bases between. In nucleotides, the CDR3 is TGTGCCAGCAGTCCAGAGACAGGCGTCTATGGCTACACCTTC. This gives the protein CASSPETGVYGYTF.

This chain connects TRBV28 to TRBJ1-4; D gene ambiguous. The germline gives CDR1 MDHEN, CDR2 SYDVKM. The V end lost 4 bases, the J end lost 7 bases, and 19 bases lay between the germline ends. The CDR3 totals 16 residues. DNA of the CDR3: TGTGCCAGCAGTTCTCGGACTGGGATTTCTAGTGAAAAACTGTTTTTT. Translation gives CASSSRTGISSEKLFF.

The chain carries TRBV5-8 and TRBJ2-2; the match to TRBD1 covers 8 bases. The CDR3 sequence is 15 residues long. The germline V gene has CDR1 SGHTS and CDR2 YDEGEE. The J segment lost 5 bases and the V segment lost 1 base, leaving 4 bases of the junction unmatched. CDR3 loop: CASSLMDRDTGELFF. The CDR3 bases are TGTGCCAGCAGCTTGATGGACAGGGATACCGGGGAGCTGTTTTTT.

DNA of the CDR3: TGTGCCAGCAGCTTGGTTGGCTCAGCTAACTATGGCTACACCTTC. As protein: CASSLVGSANYGYTF. The chain is built from TRBV5-4 and TRBJ1-2, with D hard to call. With 0 bases removed from V and 0 bases from J, the gap between germline ends came to 9 bases. Germline assignment: CDR1 SGHNT and CDR2 YYREEE (reference sequence). This CDR3 contains 15 residues. The full variable domain, its missing parts supplied by reference TRBV5-4 and TRBJ1-2, is ETGVTQSPTHLIKTRGQQVTLRCSSQSGHNTVSWYQQALGQGPQFIFQYYREEENGRGNFPPRFSGLQFPNYSSELNVNALELDDSALYLCASSLVGSANYGYTFGSGTRLTVV.

The chain combines TRBV7-9 with TRBJ2-1, with D hard to call. In germline, CDR1 is SEHNR, CDR2 FQNEAQ (reference sequence). The CDR3 is 13 residues long. Between the trimmed V and J ends, which lost 5 bases and 8 bases, there was a span of 13 bases. This CDR3 reads CASSPLRRDEQFF. The CDR3 coding sequence is TGTGCCAGCAGCCCGTTGCGACGGGATGAGCAGTTCTTC.